These 7 T cell receptor beta chains came from one sample sequenced in a study of early T cells in non-severe SARS-CoV-2 infection. TCRdb re-called the 5' RACE reads through MiXCR, storing one row per CDR3 protein. The sample has 60,000 or so distinct CDR3 sequences; approximately 9% are singletons. The sample comprised whole blood. The receptors shown here come from an adult who was a healthcare worker with PCR-confirmed SARS-CoV-2 infection or an uninfected control (not recorded which).

In this sample, this clonotype turned up many times. Its ends do not fully match the called genes, so a read error is possible. The rearrangement uses TRBV7-6 and TRBJ1-3; TRBD1 matches 7 bases. Germline V gene data show CDR1 as SGHVS and CDR2 as FNYEAQ. The CDR3 length is 17 residues. CDR3 amino acids: CASTLAEGQRSGNTIYF. CDR3 nucleotides: TGTGCCAGCACCTTAGCCGAGGGACAGCGGTCTGGAAACACCATATATTTT.

In this sample, this clonotype turned up a few times. The rearrangement joins TRBV29-1 to TRBJ2-7; 10 bases are a match to TRBD1. Germline loops: CDR1 SQVTM, CDR2 ANQGSEA. The CDR3 extends over 15 amino acids. Losses at the gene ends were 0 bases for V and 3 bases for J; bases not matched to a gene: 5. The CDR3 is CSVEDQGQGFYEQYF. The CDR3 DNA is TGCAGCGTTGAAGACCAGGGACAGGGGTTCTACGAGCAGTACTTC.

In this sample, this clonotype turned up a few times. The V call is TRBV7-9, the J call TRBJ1-2; D remains ambiguous. Trimming pared 0 bases from V and 4 bases from J, leaving 6 bases between. Germline V gives CDR1 SEHNR, CDR2 FQNEAQ (reference sequence). The CDR3 totals 13 residues. This CDR3 is CASSLALSYGYTF. The CDR3 coding sequence is TGTGCCAGCAGCTTAGCCTTGTCCTATGGCTACACCTTC.

This clonotype was counted at least ten times. The genes are TRBV5-1 and TRBJ2-1; 8 bases are shared with TRBD2. The CDR3 spans 15 residues. Per germline, CDR1 SGHRS and CDR2 YFSETQ. J gave up 8 bases and V 5 bases, and 12 bases lay outside the gene matches. The CDR3 spells CASRRAGDPNDEQFF. CDR3 in DNA: TGCGCCAGCAGGAGAGCGGGAGACCCTAACGATGAGCAGTTCTTC.

This clonotype came up a few times. The chain has TRBV7-2 and TRBJ2-4, with D maybe TRBD1 (6 bases). Germline V gene data show CDR1 as SGHTA and CDR2 as FQGNSA. This CDR3 comprises 16 residues. Trimming took 1 base from V and 5 from J, leaving 15 bases between them. CDR3 nucleotides: TGTGCCAGCAGCTTAGGGAGCAGGGGAGTCGAAAACATTCAGTACTTC. Encoded protein: CASSLGSRGVENIQYF.

This clonotype has ten or more counts. The chain links TRBV4-1 to TRBJ2-3; 8 nucleotides match TRBD1. There are 15 residues in the CDR3. The ends lost 4 bases at V and 5 bases at J; junction bases unmatched: 8. From germline, CDR1 is MGHRA and CDR2 YSYEKL. The CDR3 protein is CASSPGTGKGDTQYF. DNA of the CDR3: TGCGCCAGCAGCCCCGGGACAGGTAAAGGAGATACGCAGTATTTT.

The V and J genes are TRBV29-1 and TRBJ2-1; D gene unclear. Trimming took off 6 bases at V and 5 bases at J, with 17 bases between the two ends. This CDR3 region has 14 residues. Germline V gene lookup returns CDR1 SQVTM and CDR2 ANQGSEA. The CDR3 bases are TGCAGCGTCATTCCAGCGATCAGAGACAATGAGCAGTTCTTC. It translates to CSVIPAIRDNEQFF.